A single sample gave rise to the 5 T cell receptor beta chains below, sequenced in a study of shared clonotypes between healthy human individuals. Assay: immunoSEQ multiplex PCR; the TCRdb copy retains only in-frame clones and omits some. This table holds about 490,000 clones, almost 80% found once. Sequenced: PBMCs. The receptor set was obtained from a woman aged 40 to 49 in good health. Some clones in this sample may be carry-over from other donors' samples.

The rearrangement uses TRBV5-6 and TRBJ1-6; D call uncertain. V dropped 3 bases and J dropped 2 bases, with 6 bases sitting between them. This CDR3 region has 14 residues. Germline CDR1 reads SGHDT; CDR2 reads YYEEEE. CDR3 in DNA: TGTGCCAGCAGCTCCCCCACCTATAATTCACCCCTCCACTTT. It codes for CASSSPTYNSPLHF. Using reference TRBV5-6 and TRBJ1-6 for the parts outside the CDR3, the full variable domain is DAGVTQSPTHLIKTRGQQVTLRCSPKSGHDTVSWYQQALGQGPQFIFQYYEEEERQRGNFPDRFSGHQFPNYSSELNVNALLLGDSALYLCASSSPTYNSPLHFGNGTRLTVT.

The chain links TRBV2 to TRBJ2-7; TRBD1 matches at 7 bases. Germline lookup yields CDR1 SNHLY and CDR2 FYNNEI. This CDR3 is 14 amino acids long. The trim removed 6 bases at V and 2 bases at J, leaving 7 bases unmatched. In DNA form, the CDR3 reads TGTGCCAGCAGGGCTCGACAGGGAACCTACGAGCAGTACTTC. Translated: CASRARQGTYEQYF. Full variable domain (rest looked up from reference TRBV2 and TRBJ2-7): EPEVTQTPSHQVTQMGQEVILRCVPISNHLYFYWYRQILGQKVEFLVSFYNNEISEKSEIFDDQFSVERPDGSNFTLKIRSTKLEDSAMYFCASRARQGTYEQYFGPGTRLTVT.

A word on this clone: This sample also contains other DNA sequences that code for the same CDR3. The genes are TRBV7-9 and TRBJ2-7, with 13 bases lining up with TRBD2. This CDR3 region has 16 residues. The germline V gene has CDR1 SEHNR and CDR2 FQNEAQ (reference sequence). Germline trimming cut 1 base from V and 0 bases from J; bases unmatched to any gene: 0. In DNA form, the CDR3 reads TGTGCCAGCAGCTTAGGGACTAGCGGGAGCTCCTACGAGCAGTACTTC. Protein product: CASSLGTSGSSYEQYF.

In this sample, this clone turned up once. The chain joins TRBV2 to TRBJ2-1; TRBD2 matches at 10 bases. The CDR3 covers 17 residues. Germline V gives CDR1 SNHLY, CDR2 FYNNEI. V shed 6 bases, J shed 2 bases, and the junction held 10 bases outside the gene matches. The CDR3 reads CASSWGVAGGAYNEQFF. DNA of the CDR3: TGTGCCAGCAGCTGGGGGGTAGCGGGAGGAGCCTACAATGAGCAGTTCTTC.

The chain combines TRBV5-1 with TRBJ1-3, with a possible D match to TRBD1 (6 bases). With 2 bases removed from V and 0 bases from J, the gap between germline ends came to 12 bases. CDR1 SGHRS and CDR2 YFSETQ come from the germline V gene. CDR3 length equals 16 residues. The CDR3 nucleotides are TGCGCCAGCAGCTTCGGACAGCTCGGCTCTGGAAACACCATATATTTT. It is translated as CASSFGQLGSGNTIYF. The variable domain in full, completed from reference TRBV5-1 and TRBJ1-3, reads KAGVTQTPRYLIKTRGQQVTLSCSPISGHRSVSWYQQTPGQGLQFLFEYFSETQRNKGNFPGRFSGRQFSNSRSEMNVSTLELGDSALYLCASSFGQLGSGNTIYFGEGSWLTVV.